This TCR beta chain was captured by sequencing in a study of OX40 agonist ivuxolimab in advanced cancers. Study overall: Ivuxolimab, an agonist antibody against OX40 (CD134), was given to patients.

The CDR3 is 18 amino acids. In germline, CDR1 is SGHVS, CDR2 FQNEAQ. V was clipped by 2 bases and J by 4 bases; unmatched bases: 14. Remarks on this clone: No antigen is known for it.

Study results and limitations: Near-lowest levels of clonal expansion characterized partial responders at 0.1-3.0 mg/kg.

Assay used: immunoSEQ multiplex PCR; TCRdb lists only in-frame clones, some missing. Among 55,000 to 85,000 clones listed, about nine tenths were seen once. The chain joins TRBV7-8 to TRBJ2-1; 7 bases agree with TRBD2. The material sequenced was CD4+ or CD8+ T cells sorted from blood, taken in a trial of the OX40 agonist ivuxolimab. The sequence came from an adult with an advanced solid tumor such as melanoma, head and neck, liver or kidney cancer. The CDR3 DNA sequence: TGTGCCAGCAGCTTATTTGCGGGAGCCACCAAAGGGTACAATGAGCAGTTCTTC. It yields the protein CASSLFAGATKGYNEQFF. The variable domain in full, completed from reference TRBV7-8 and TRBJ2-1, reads GAGVSQSPRYKVAKRGQDVALRCDPISGHVSLFWYQQALGQGPEFLTYFQNEAQLDKSGLPSDRFFAERPEGSVSTLKIQRTQQEDSAVYLCASSLFAGATKGYNEQFFGPGTRLTVL.